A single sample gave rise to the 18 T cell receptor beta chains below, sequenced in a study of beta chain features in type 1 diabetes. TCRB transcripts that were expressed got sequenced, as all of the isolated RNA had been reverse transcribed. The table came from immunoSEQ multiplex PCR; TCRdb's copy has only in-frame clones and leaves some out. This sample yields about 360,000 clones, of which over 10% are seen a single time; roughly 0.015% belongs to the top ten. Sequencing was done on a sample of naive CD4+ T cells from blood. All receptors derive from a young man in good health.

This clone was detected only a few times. CDR3 sequence: CAWIGAVEAFF. In DNA form, the CDR3 reads TGTGCCTGGATTGGGGCAGTTGAAGCTTTCTTT. The chain carries TRBV30 and TRBJ1-1; a weak D match, TRBD1 (5 bases). The CDR3 has 11 amino acids. Germline values: CDR1 GTSNPN, CDR2 SVGIG (reference sequence). The ends were cut back, 4 bases at V and 7 bases at J, with 10 bases in the middle.

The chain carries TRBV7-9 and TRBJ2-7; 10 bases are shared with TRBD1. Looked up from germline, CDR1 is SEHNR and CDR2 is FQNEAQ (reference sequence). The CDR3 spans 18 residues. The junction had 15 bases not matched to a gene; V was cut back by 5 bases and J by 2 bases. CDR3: CASSPLKIPGQGPYEQYF. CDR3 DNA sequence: TGTGCCAGCAGCCCGCTGAAGATACCGGGACAGGGGCCCTACGAGCAGTACTTC.

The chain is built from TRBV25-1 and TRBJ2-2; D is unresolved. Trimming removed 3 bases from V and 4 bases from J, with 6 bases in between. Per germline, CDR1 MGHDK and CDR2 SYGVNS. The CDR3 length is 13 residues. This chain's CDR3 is CASSEKATGELFF. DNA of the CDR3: TGTGCCAGCAGTGAGAAAGCCACCGGGGAGCTGTTTTTT.

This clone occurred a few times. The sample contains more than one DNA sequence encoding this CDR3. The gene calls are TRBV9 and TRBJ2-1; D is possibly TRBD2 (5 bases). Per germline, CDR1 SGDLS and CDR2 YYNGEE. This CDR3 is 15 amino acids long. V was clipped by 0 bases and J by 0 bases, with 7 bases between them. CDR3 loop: CASSVVGSSYNEQFF. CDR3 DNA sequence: TGTGCCAGCAGCGTAGTAGGGAGCTCCTACAATGAGCAGTTCTTC.

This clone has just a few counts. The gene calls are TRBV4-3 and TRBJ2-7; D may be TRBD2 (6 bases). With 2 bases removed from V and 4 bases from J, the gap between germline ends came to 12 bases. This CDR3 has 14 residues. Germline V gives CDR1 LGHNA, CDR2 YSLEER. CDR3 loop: CASSQSGRGYEQYF. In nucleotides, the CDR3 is TGCGCCAGCAGCCAATCCGGGAGAGGATACGAGCAGTACTTC.

CDR3 amino acids: CASSEQGNGQPQHF. CDR3 nucleotide sequence: TGTGCCTCCTCGGAACAGGGGAACGGGCAGCCCCAGCATTTT. The gene calls are TRBV30 and TRBJ1-5; TRBD1 matches at 7 bases. V shed 7 bases and J 7 bases; nucleotides not matched to a gene: 13. The CDR3 loop spans 14 amino acids. Germline V CDR1 and CDR2: GTSNPN, SVGIG (reference sequence). Full variable domain (missing parts from reference TRBV30 and TRBJ1-5): SQTIHQWPATLVQPVGSPLSLECTVEGTSNPNLYWYRQAAGRGLQLLFYSVGIGQISSEVPQNLSASRPQDRQFILSSKKLLLSDSGFYLCASSEQGNGQPQHFGDGTRLSIL.

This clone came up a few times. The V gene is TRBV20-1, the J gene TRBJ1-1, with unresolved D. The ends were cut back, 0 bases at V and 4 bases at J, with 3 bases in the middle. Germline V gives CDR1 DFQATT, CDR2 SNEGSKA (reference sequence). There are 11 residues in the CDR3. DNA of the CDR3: TGCAGTGCTAGAGATCGCACTGAAGCTTTCTTT. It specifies CSARDRTEAFF.

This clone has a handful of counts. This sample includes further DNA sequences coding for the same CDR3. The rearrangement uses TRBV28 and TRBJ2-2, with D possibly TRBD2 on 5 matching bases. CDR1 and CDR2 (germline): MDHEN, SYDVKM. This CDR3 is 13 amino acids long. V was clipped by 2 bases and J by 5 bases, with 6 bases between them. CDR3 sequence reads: CASSLPGTGELFF. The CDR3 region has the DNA TGTGCCAGCAGTTTACCGGGGACCGGGGAGCTGTTTTTT.

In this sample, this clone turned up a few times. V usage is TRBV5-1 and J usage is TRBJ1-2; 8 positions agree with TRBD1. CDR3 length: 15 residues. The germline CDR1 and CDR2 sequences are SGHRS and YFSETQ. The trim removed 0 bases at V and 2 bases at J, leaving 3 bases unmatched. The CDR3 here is CASSLGAGGNYGYTF. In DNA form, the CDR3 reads TGCGCCAGCAGCTTGGGGGCAGGGGGCAACTATGGCTACACCTTC.

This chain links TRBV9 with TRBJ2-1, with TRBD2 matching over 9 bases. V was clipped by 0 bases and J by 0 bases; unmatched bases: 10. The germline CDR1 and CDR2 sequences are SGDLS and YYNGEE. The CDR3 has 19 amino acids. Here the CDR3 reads CASSVGPPGGRASYNEQFF. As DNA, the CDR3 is TGTGCCAGCAGCGTAGGCCCCCCAGGCGGGAGGGCCTCCTACAATGAGCAGTTCTTC.

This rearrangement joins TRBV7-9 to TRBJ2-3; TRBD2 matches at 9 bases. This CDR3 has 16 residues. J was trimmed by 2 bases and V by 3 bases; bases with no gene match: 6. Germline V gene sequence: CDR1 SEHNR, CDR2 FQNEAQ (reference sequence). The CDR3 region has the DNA TGTGCCAGCAGCTTCAGCGGGGGGCCGAACACAGATACGCAGTATTTT. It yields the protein CASSFSGGPNTDTQYF.

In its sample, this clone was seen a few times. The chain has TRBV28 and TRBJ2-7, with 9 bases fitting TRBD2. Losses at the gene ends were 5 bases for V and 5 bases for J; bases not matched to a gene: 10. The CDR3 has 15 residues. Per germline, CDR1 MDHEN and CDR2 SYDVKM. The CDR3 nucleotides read TGTGCCAGCAGTCTCCCTGCGGGAGGGCCCCACGAGCAGTACTTC. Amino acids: CASSLPAGGPHEQYF.

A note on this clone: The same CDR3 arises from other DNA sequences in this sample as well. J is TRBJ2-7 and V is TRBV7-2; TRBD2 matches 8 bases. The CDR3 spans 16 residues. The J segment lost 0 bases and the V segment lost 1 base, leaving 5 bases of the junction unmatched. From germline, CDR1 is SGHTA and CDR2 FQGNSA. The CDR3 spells CASSLVSGGSSYEQYF. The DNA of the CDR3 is TGTGCCAGCAGCTTAGTAAGCGGGGGAAGCTCCTACGAGCAGTACTTC.

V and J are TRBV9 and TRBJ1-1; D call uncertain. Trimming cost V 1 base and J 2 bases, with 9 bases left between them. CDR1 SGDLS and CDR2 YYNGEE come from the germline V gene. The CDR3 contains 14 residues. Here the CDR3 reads CASSVRPGNTEAFF. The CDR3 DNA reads TGTGCCAGCAGCGTACGGCCAGGCAACACTGAAGCTTTCTTT. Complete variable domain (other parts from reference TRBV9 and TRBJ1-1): DSGVTQTPKHLITATGQRVTLRCSPRSGDLSVYWYQQSLDQGLQFLIQYYNGEERAKGNILERFSAQQFPDLHSELNLSSLELGDSALYFCASSVRPGNTEAFFGQGTRLTVV.

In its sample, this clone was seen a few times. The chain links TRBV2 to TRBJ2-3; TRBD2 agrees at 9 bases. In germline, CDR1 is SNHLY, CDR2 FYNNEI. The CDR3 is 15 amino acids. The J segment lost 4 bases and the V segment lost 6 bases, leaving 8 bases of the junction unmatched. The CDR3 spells CASSVRTSESDTQYF. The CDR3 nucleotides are TGTGCCAGCAGCGTTCGGACTAGCGAGTCAGATACGCAGTATTTT.

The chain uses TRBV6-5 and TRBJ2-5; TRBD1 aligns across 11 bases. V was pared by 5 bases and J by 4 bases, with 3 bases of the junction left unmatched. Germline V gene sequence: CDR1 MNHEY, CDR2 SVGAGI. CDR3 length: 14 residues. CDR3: CASSPGTGGETQYF. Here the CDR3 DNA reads TGTGCCAGCAGTCCCGGGACAGGGGGAGAGACCCAGTACTTC.

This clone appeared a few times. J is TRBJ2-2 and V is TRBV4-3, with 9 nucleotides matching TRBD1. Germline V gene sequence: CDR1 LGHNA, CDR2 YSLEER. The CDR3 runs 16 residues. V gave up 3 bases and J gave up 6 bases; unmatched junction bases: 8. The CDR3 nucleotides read TGCGCCAGCAGCCAGGCTCCGGGACAGGGCCCCGGGGAGCTGTTTTTT. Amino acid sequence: CASSQAPGQGPGELFF.

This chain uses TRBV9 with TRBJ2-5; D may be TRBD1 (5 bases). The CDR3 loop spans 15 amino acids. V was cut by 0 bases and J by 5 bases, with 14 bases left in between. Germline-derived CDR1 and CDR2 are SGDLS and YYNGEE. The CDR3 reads CASSVDWGSRETQYF. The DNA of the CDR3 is TGTGCCAGCAGCGTAGATTGGGGCTCGAGGGAGACCCAGTACTTC.